The 28 T cell receptor beta chains in this list originate from one sample, sequenced in a study of T cell responses to AZD1222 COVID-19 vaccine. Produced via immunoSEQ multiplex PCR; TCRdb's table is partial and in-frame only. The table has roughly 100,000 clones, about four fifths seen once. Sample: peripheral blood, taken on day 0 of AZD1222 vaccination. The receptors here all came from an adult in good health.

The rearrangement links TRBV29-1 to TRBJ2-7, with a possible D match to TRBD2 (6 bases). The V gene's germline CDR1 is SQVTM and CDR2 ANQGSEA. V was trimmed by 7 bases and J by 0 bases, leaving 13 bases between them. The CDR3 consists of 13 residues. CDR3 sequence (DNA): TGCAGCGCCGATGACGGGAGCTCCTACGAGCAGTACTTC. Translation gives CSADDGSSYEQYF.

V gene TRBV6-5 combines with J gene TRBJ1-1; D gene unclear. V was trimmed by 7 bases and J by 4 bases, leaving 13 bases between them. This CDR3 contains 13 residues. Germline CDR1 MNHEY, CDR2 SVGAGI. CDR3 DNA: TGTGCCAGCATCGACGCCTGGGGCACTGAAGCTTTCTTT. This sequence encodes CASIDAWGTEAFF.

The CDR3 bases are TGTGCCAGTGGACAGCCTGACTCTGGAAACACCATATATTTT. Its translation: CASGQPDSGNTIYF. V gene TRBV19 combines with J gene TRBJ1-3; possible D gene TRBD1, 6 bases. With 8 bases removed from V and 0 bases from J, the gap between germline ends came to 11 bases. The germline V gene encodes CDR1 LNHDA and CDR2 SQIVND (reference sequence). The CDR3 sequence is 14 residues long.

This clone was observed a single time. The chain uses TRBV5-4 and TRBJ2-5, with TRBD2 matching 8 bases. From germline, CDR1 is SGHNT and CDR2 YYREEE (reference sequence). There are 13 residues in the CDR3. The trim removed 4 bases at V and 4 bases at J, leaving 3 bases unmatched. CDR3 protein: CASSREGGETQYF. The CDR3 region has the DNA TGTGCCAGCAGCCGGGAGGGGGGAGAGACCCAGTACTTC.

The table lists this clone with a few counts. The V gene is TRBV14, the J gene TRBJ2-2, with D possibly matching TRBD1 (6 bases). The CDR3 extends over 13 amino acids. V was pared by 6 bases and J by 4 bases, with 9 bases between. CDR1 and CDR2 (germline): SGHDN, FVKESK. The CDR3 sequence is CASSGQLTGELFF. CDR3 DNA: TGTGCCAGCAGTGGACAGCTCACCGGGGAGCTGTTTTTT.

The V and J genes are TRBV7-9 and TRBJ1-2; 8 nucleotides agree with TRBD1. V dropped 5 bases and J dropped 4; count of bases not matched to a gene: 6. The CDR3 spans 14 residues. Germline V gene lookup returns CDR1 SEHNR and CDR2 FQNEAQ (reference sequence). CDR3 residues: CASSPLGQGYGYTF. As DNA, the CDR3 is TGTGCCAGCAGCCCCCTCGGACAGGGCTATGGCTACACCTTC.

V usage is TRBV3-1 (or the pseudogene TRBV3-2) and J usage is TRBJ1-1, with D possibly being TRBD1 (6 bases). V was clipped by 1 base and J by 5 bases, with 8 bases between them. This CDR3 region has 13 residues. The germline V gene encodes CDR1 LGHDT and CDR2 YNNKEL (reference sequence). CDR3 sequence reads: CASSQGRGTEAFF. In nucleotides, the CDR3 is TGTGCCAGCAGCCAAGGTAGGGGGACTGAAGCTTTCTTT.

A word on this clone: At one end the junction does not follow the germline gene, possibly because of a read error. This chain connects TRBV27 to TRBJ1-6; maybe TRBD1 (5 bases). The CDR3 runs to 12 residues. Germline V lookup: CDR1 MNHEY, CDR2 SMNVEV (reference sequence). The CDR3 DNA reads as TGTGCCAGCAGTTTCGGGACGGCTCCCCTCCATTTT. This gives the protein CASSFGTAPLHF.

This chain connects TRBV5-1 to TRBJ2-7; 9 bases are a match to TRBD2. This CDR3 has 15 residues. Germline V lookup: CDR1 SGHRS, CDR2 YFSETQ. The J segment lost 3 bases and the V segment lost 2 bases, leaving 6 bases of the junction unmatched. In nucleotides, the CDR3 is TGCGCCAGCAGCTTAATAGCGGGGGCCAGCTACGAGCAGTACTTC. Amino acids: CASSLIAGASYEQYF.

CDR3 nucleotide sequence: TGTGCCAGCTCACCAACGTACAGGGTCGATTACTACACCTTC. Translated: CASSPTYRVDYYTF. The chain has TRBV18 and TRBJ1-2, with a tentative D call TRBD1 (6 bases). CDR3 length: 14 residues. The V end was cut by 2 bases, the J end by 10 bases, with 17 bases between. CDR1 and CDR2 (germline): KGHSH, LQKENI.

This clone occurred a few times. This sequence joins TRBV6-4 and TRBJ2-1; possible D gene TRBD2, 7 bases. Germline V CDR1 and CDR2: MRHNA, SNTAGT. The CDR3 loop spans 16 amino acids. V gave up 0 bases and J gave up 2 bases, with 11 bases separating them. The CDR3 here is CASSDSGGGTYNEQFF. The DNA of the CDR3 is TGTGCCAGCAGTGACTCGGGGGGGGGCACCTACAATGAGCAGTTCTTC.

CDR3 nucleotide sequence: TGTGCCAGCAGCGTAGGACAGTGGGGGAATGAGCAGTTCTTC. Amino acids: CASSVGQWGNEQFF. The J gene is TRBJ2-1, the V gene TRBV9; D could derive from TRBD1 or TRBD2 (5 bases each). This CDR3 is built from 14 residues. V was pared by 0 bases and J by 7 bases, with 11 bases between. CDR1 and CDR2 (germline): SGDLS, YYNGEE.

This sequence joins TRBV6-5 and TRBJ1-1; D gene ambiguous. This CDR3 region has 13 residues. Trimming cost V 5 bases and J 11 bases, with 18 bases left between them. Germline values: CDR1 MNHEY, CDR2 SVGAGI. CDR3 sequence reads: CASSLTLQSAAFF. The CDR3 DNA sequence: TGTGCCAGCAGTCTGACCTTACAGAGTGCGGCTTTCTTT.

CDR3 in amino acids: CASSPGAGELFF. The DNA for the CDR3 is TGTGCCAGCAGTCCAGGGGCCGGGGAGCTGTTTTTT. This chain links TRBV5-6 with TRBJ2-2, with D tentatively TRBD1 (6 bases). V was pared by 5 bases and J by 6 bases, with 8 bases between. This CDR3 comprises 12 residues. CDR1 is SGHDT and CDR2 is YYEEEE in the germline V gene.

This clone was recorded once. The rearrangement links TRBV5-1 to TRBJ1-4, with D unresolved. This CDR3 comprises 13 residues. With 7 bases removed from V and 0 bases from J, the gap between germline ends came to 7 bases. Germline V gives CDR1 SGHRS, CDR2 YFSETQ. DNA for the CDR3: TGCGCCAGCGCGGAGGCAACTAATGAAAAACTGTTTTTT. Encoded protein: CASAEATNEKLFF.

This clone was counted between two and nine times. The chain is built from TRBV29-1 and TRBJ2-1; D perhaps matches TRBD2 (6 bases). Looked up from germline, CDR1 is SQVTM and CDR2 is ANQGSEA. This CDR3 comprises 14 residues. V lost 4 bases and J lost 0, with 10 bases in between. CDR3 sequence: CSVGAGSSYNEQFF. CDR3 nucleotides: TGCAGCGTTGGGGCGGGGAGCTCCTACAATGAGCAGTTCTTC.

V usage is TRBV3-1 (or the pseudogene TRBV3-2) and J usage is TRBJ1-5, with TRBD1 identical over 12 bases. J gave up 7 bases and V 4 bases, and 8 bases lay outside the gene matches. Germline loops: CDR1 LGHDT, CDR2 YNNKEL (reference sequence). CDR3 length: 16 amino acids. CDR3 sequence: CASSLGTGGSGQPQHF. DNA of the CDR3: TGTGCCAGCAGCCTCGGGACAGGGGGCTCAGGGCAGCCCCAGCATTTT.

The chain employs TRBV6-6 and TRBJ1-1; perhaps TRBD1 as D (5 bases). This CDR3 spans 12 amino acids. Germline lookup yields CDR1 MNHNY and CDR2 SVGAGI (reference sequence). V lost 5 bases to trimming and J lost 11 bases, with 15 bases between them. The DNA for the CDR3 is TGTGCCAGCAGTAAGACAGTCATCGGGGCTTTCTTT. Translated: CASSKTVIGAFF.

In its sample, this clone was seen once. This chain uses TRBV4-3 with TRBJ1-6, with D perhaps matching TRBD1 (5 bases). The CDR3 extends over 17 amino acids. The germline V gene has CDR1 LGHNA and CDR2 YSLEER. The ends were cut back, 1 base at V and 5 bases at J, with 15 bases in the middle. CDR3 in DNA: TGCGCCAGCAGCCAAGGATGGTGGGGGTGGGATAATTCACCCCTCCACTTT. This translates into CASSQGWWGWDNSPLHF.

This chain connects TRBV24-1 to TRBJ2-1; 8 nucleotides align to TRBD2. The V gene's germline CDR1 is KGHDR and CDR2 SFDVKD. The CDR3 consists of 17 residues. V trimming: 3 bases; J trimming: 4 bases; junction bases outside the gene matches: 10. CDR3 residues: CATSDAAGGGPYNEQFF. As DNA, the CDR3 is TGTGCCACCAGTGATGCGGCCGGCGGGGGGCCTTACAATGAGCAGTTCTTC.

The rearrangement joins TRBV30 to TRBJ1-6; no definite D call. The CDR3 has 14 residues. Germline lookup yields CDR1 GTSNPN and CDR2 SVGIG (reference sequence). Trimming pared 1 base from V and 7 bases from J, leaving 11 bases between. The CDR3: CAWSEGSDNSPLHF. DNA for the CDR3: TGTGCCTGGAGTGAGGGCAGTGACAATTCACCCCTCCACTTT.

This clone was observed a few times. The rearrangement joins TRBV3-1 (or the pseudogene TRBV3-2) to TRBJ2-3; 7 bases align to TRBD2. This CDR3 comprises 18 residues. Germline CDR1 reads LGHDT; CDR2 reads YNNKEL (reference sequence). V was pared by 1 base and J by 0 bases, with 10 bases of the junction left unmatched. The CDR3 DNA sequence: TGTGCCAGCAGCCAAGGATTACTAGCGACTGCTAGCACAGATACGCAGTATTTT. Translated: CASSQGLLATASTDTQYF.

This clone was counted a few times. This CDR3 reads CASSLDRISGNTIYF. The DNA for the CDR3 is TGTGCCAGCAGCTTAGACCGTATCTCTGGAAACACCATATATTTT. This chain joins TRBV7-8 and TRBJ1-3, with D uncertain. V shed 1 base and J shed 0 bases, with 7 bases lying between them. Germline V gives CDR1 SGHVS, CDR2 FQNEAQ. The CDR3 length is 15 residues. Full variable domain (outside the CDR3, taken from reference TRBV7-8 and TRBJ1-3): GAGVSQSPRYKVAKRGQDVALRCDPISGHVSLFWYQQALGQGPEFLTYFQNEAQLDKSGLPSDRFFAERPEGSVSTLKIQRTQQEDSAVYLCASSLDRISGNTIYFGEGSWLTVV.

This chain connects TRBV11-2 to TRBJ2-7; 7 bases align to TRBD2. Unmatched junction bases numbered 11, after V lost 5 bases and J lost 4 bases. This CDR3 contains 15 residues. CDR1 and CDR2 from the germline V gene are SGHAT and FQNNGV. The CDR3, as DNA: TGTGCCAGCAGCCCCATGCTGAGGGGAGGGTACGAGCAGTACTTC. Its translation is CASSPMLRGGYEQYF.

The rearrangement links TRBV19 to TRBJ1-2; D remains ambiguous. V lost 3 bases to trimming and J lost 3 bases, with 8 bases between them. This CDR3 spans 13 amino acids. Germline CDR1 reads LNHDA; CDR2 reads SQIVND (reference sequence). CDR3 in amino acids: CASSIGVDYGYTF. The CDR3 nucleotides are TGTGCCAGTAGTATCGGGGTTGACTATGGCTACACCTTC.

The chain combines TRBV3-1 (or the pseudogene TRBV3-2) with TRBJ1-6; D gene unclear. The CDR3 sequence is 15 residues long. The germline V gene encodes CDR1 LGHDT and CDR2 YNNKEL (reference sequence). V shed 4 bases and J shed 13 bases, with 20 bases lying between them. CDR3 nucleotide sequence: TGTGCCAGCAGCCGCGAGGTAACTGCCAAACTGCCCCTCCACTTT. Translation: CASSREVTAKLPLHF.

The chain carries TRBV2 and TRBJ1-2; maybe TRBD1 (6 bases). Germline CDR1 reads SNHLY; CDR2 reads FYNNEI. The CDR3 runs to 12 residues. CDR3 sequence (DNA): TGTGCGGGGGGGACATCTAACTATGGCTACACCTTC. Translated: CAGGTSNYGYTF. The variable domain in full, completed from reference TRBV2 and TRBJ1-2, reads EPEVTQTPSHQVTQMGQEVILRCVPISNHLYFYWYRQILGQKVEFLVSFYNNEISEKSEIFDDQFSVERPDGSNFTLKIRSTKLEDSAMYFCAGGTSNYGYTFGSGTRLTVV.

The V call is TRBV18, the J call TRBJ2-5; 10 nucleotides align to TRBD2. This CDR3 contains 17 residues. Per the germline V gene, CDR1 is KGHSH and CDR2 is LQKENI. V lost 4 bases to trimming and J lost 5 bases; unmatched junction nucleotides: 13. The CDR3 coding sequence is TGTGCCAGCTCACTGACCAGGAGCGGGGGGGCCGCTGAGACCCAGTACTTC. It specifies CASSLTRSGGAAETQYF.